These 17 T cell receptor beta chains were all obtained from the same sample, sequenced in a study of blood T cell repertoires in COVID-19 (TCRdb year 2020). The library was obtained by the immunoSEQ multiplex PCR assay. This immuneACCESS table, as held by TCRdb, lists in-frame sequences with V and J called but not all clones. Of the missing ones, under half trace to an unresolved V gene in checked studies; the others have no known cause. Present in this sample are 350,000 to 400,000 clones, roughly 87% of which were seen just once. The ten largest clones represent 2.5% to 3% of the sample. Sequencing was performed on PBMCs or T cells enriched from blood (not recorded which). These TCRs come from a woman in her thirties who had recovered from COVID-19.

The chain couples TRBV4-2 to TRBJ2-7; 11 bases map to TRBD1. The CDR3 length is 16 residues. CDR1 is LGHNA, CDR2 YNFKEQ, per germline. The ends lost 4 bases at V and 0 bases at J; junction bases unmatched: 5. DNA of the CDR3: TGTGCCAGCAGCCTTACAGGGACAGGGGGCTCCTACGAGCAGTACTTC. Amino acids: CASSLTGTGGSYEQYF.

The chain carries TRBV12-5 and TRBJ1-1; D is uncertain. The V gene lost 0 bases and the J gene lost 3 bases, with 20 bases spanning the gap. The CDR3 is made up of 18 amino acids. CDR1 is LGHNT, CDR2 FRNRAP, per germline. CDR3 residues: CASGLVYLRGAADTEAFF. The CDR3 region has the DNA TGTGCTAGTGGTTTGGTCTATTTACGGGGAGCCGCGGACACTGAAGCTTTCTTT.

The chain combines TRBV4-1 with TRBJ2-7; 16 nucleotides line up with TRBD2. The V gene end was trimmed by 4 bases and the J gene end by 7 bases; junction bases not matched to a gene: 4. The CDR3 loop spans 15 amino acids. Germline assignment: CDR1 MGHRA and CDR2 YSYEKL. The CDR3, as DNA: TGCGCCAGCAGCCCGCCGGGACTAGCGGGAGGGGAGCAGTACTTC. It is translated as CASSPPGLAGGEQYF.

This clone appeared a few times. The sample holds other DNA sequences that translate to the same CDR3. The chain combines TRBV5-1 with TRBJ2-3, with 11 bases aligning to TRBD2. The germline gives CDR1 SGHRS, CDR2 YFSETQ. V trimming: 0 bases; J trimming: 3 bases; junction bases outside the gene matches: 3. This CDR3 is 16 amino acids long. CDR3 sequence: CASSLGVAGGTDTQYF. The CDR3, as DNA: TGCGCCAGCAGCTTGGGCGTAGCGGGAGGGACAGATACGCAGTATTTT.

The genes are TRBV3-1 (or the pseudogene TRBV3-2) and TRBJ2-7; 9 nucleotides line up with TRBD2. CDR1 is LGHDT and CDR2 is YNNKEL in the germline V gene (reference sequence). The J segment lost 0 bases and the V segment lost 4 bases, leaving 1 base of the junction unmatched. The CDR3 has 14 amino acids. CDR3 region: CASSPSGASYEQYF. CDR3 sequence (DNA): TGTGCCAGCAGCCCTAGCGGGGCCTCCTACGAGCAGTACTTC.

The chain uses TRBV28 and TRBJ1-5; TRBD1 is a possible D gene (6 bases). CDR1 is MDHEN, CDR2 SYDVKM, per germline. Trimming removed 6 bases at V and 0 bases at J, with 9 bases between. The CDR3 is 14 residues long. CDR3 residues: CASRYRVSNQPQHF. CDR3 sequence (DNA): TGTGCCAGCAGGTACAGGGTTAGCAATCAGCCCCAGCATTTT.

The chain recombines TRBV5-1 with TRBJ2-3, with unresolved D. The CDR3 totals 12 residues. The V end was cut by 1 base, the J end by 5 bases, with 5 bases between. Looked up from germline, CDR1 is SGHRS and CDR2 is YFSETQ. The CDR3 spells CASSLTKDTQYF. DNA of the CDR3: TGCGCCAGCAGCTTGACTAAAGATACGCAGTATTTT.

The chain employs TRBV9 and TRBJ1-2; 7 bases line up with TRBD1. Germline V gives CDR1 SGDLS, CDR2 YYNGEE. The CDR3 has 16 amino acids. J gave up 5 bases and V 5 bases, and 15 bases lay outside the gene matches. The CDR3 sequence: CASRRGTAVEGYGYTF. DNA for the CDR3: TGTGCCAGCAGAAGGGGGACAGCTGTCGAAGGGTATGGCTACACCTTC.

The chain has TRBV7-6 and TRBJ1-6; 10 nucleotides line up with TRBD1. There are 14 residues in the CDR3. Germline CDR1 is SGHVS and CDR2 is FNYEAQ. Trimming took 5 bases from V and 9 from J; bases not matched to a gene: 4. Here the CDR3 reads CASSPDRGSSPLHF. The CDR3 DNA sequence: TGTGCCAGCAGCCCGGACAGGGGGAGTTCACCCCTCCACTTT.

CDR3 protein: CASSLEQGPYEQYF. The CDR3 bases are TGTGCCAGCAGCTTGGAGCAGGGCCCATACGAGCAGTACTTC. This sequence joins TRBV5-8 and TRBJ2-7; maybe TRBD1 (5 bases). The CDR3 is made up of 14 amino acids. The V gene lost 0 bases and the J gene lost 4 bases, with 11 bases spanning the gap. CDR1 is SGHTS, CDR2 YDEGEE, per germline.

The chain couples TRBV5-3 to TRBJ1-5, with D perhaps TRBD1 (5 bases). TRBV5-3 falls under the ORF class, with uncertain function. Trimming cost V 0 bases and J 5 bases, with 6 bases left between them. The CDR3 is 13 residues long. CDR3 loop: CARSLVGHQPQHF. In DNA, the CDR3 is TGTGCCAGAAGCTTGGTGGGGCATCAGCCCCAGCATTTT.

The rearrangement joins TRBV7-3 to TRBJ2-1, with TRBD1 as a possible D gene (5 bases). Germline V gene sequence: CDR1 SGHTA, CDR2 FQGTGA. This CDR3 is built from 15 residues. The germline V and J ends were trimmed by 1 base and 2 bases, with 9 bases remaining between them. CDR3 in DNA: TGTGCCAGCAGCTTAAAAGGGGCCACCTACAATGAGCAGTTCTTC. Translation: CASSLKGATYNEQFF.

The chain combines TRBV27 with TRBJ2-1; 7 bases fit TRBD2. The CDR3 contains 14 residues. V lost 4 bases, J lost 3 bases, and 3 bases stayed unmatched. Germline-derived CDR1 and CDR2 are MNHEY and SMNVEV (reference sequence). In DNA form, the CDR3 reads TGTGCCAGCAGTTCTAGCGGACTCTACAATGAGCAGTTCTTC. It encodes CASSSSGLYNEQFF.

The genes are TRBV27 and TRBJ1-4; TRBD1 agrees at 7 bases. V lost 6 bases to trimming and J lost 2 bases; unmatched junction nucleotides: 6. CDR3 length equals 15 residues. CDR1 is MNHEY, CDR2 SMNVEV, per germline (reference sequence). This CDR3 reads CASRLNRGTNEKLFF. Here the CDR3 DNA reads TGTGCCAGCAGGCTCAACAGGGGTACTAATGAAAAACTGTTTTTT.

The V gene is TRBV7-6, the J gene TRBJ1-2; 10 nucleotides agree with TRBD1. Germline CDR1 SGHVS, CDR2 FNYEAQ. Trimming took 0 bases from V and 5 from J; bases not matched to a gene: 3. The CDR3 runs 15 residues. The CDR3: CASSLAEGQGYGYTF. The DNA for the CDR3 is TGTGCCAGCAGCTTAGCTGAGGGACAGGGGTATGGCTACACCTTC.

This chain connects TRBV24-1 to TRBJ1-2; TRBD1 is a possible D gene (5 bases). Looked up from germline, CDR1 is KGHDR and CDR2 is SFDVKD. Trimming took off 6 bases at V and 4 bases at J, with 17 bases between the two ends. The CDR3 runs to 15 residues. CDR3 sequence (DNA): TGTGCCACCAGTCCCCCGGACACCGGCTTCTATGGCTACACCTTC. Amino acid sequence: CATSPPDTGFYGYTF.

This clone came up once. The rearrangement uses TRBV5-8 and TRBJ2-1, with 10 bases that match TRBD2. The ends lost 4 bases at V and 6 bases at J; junction bases unmatched: 10. The CDR3 length is 16 residues. CDR1 is SGHTS, CDR2 YDEGEE, per germline. The CDR3 sequence: CASSPGAGGPGNEQFF. In nucleotides, the CDR3 is TGTGCCAGCAGCCCAGGAGCGGGGGGGCCAGGCAATGAGCAGTTCTTC.